The clone carrying this T cell receptor beta chain showed up many times. Its specificity is unknown. Germline values: CDR1 DFQATT, CDR2 SNEGSKA (reference sequence). The CDR3 has 17 amino acids. The V segment lost 1 base and the J segment 3 bases; nucleotides outside the gene matches: 6. The entry originates in a study of spatial heterogeneity in lung cancer. The wider study: A unique TCR and UMI combination showed up more than ten times in raw reads, on average. Broader study findings: The study found ubiquitous expanded tumor TCRs in blood more at resection than follow-up.

The time point was: sample taken at primary tumor resection. Whole RNA came from tumor, nontumor lung or frozen PBMC and was sequenced without being sorted. Samples came from 72 TRACERx patients with untreated early-stage lung cancer. TCRdb reanalysed the 5' RACE reads using MiXCR and keeps one entry per CDR3 protein. The data contain about 38,000 distinct CDR3 sequences, around 5% of them singletons. The J gene is TRBJ2-1, the V gene TRBV20-1; 13 bases map to TRBD2. The receptor's source is a female donor with early-stage non-small cell lung cancer. Material: PBMCs, obtained at surgery. CDR3 residues: CSARATSGGASYNEQFF. In DNA, the CDR3 is TGCAGTGCTAGAGCTACTAGCGGGGGGGCAAGCTACAATGAGCAGTTCTTC.